What follows are 16 T cell receptor beta chains derived from one specimen sequenced in a study of T cell changes during pregnancy in multiple sclerosis. Assay: immunoSEQ multiplex PCR; the TCRdb copy retains only in-frame clones and omits some. The table records fewer than 70,000 clones, approximately 90% of them present only once. The sequences come from peripheral blood, collected in the third trimester of pregnancy. The receptors originated from a female donor with multiple sclerosis, enrolled in a pregnancy study.

This chain joins TRBV12-2 and TRBJ1-1; whether TRBD1, the table's D call, matches the DNA was not checked. TRBV12-2 is described as a pseudogene. This CDR3 is 18 amino acids long. For the CDR3, the DNA is TGTGCAAGTCGCTTAGCTGATGGCAGGGGAGTTGGGAACACTGAAGCTTTCTTT. Its protein product is CASRLADGRGVGNTEAFF.

In its sample, this clone was seen once. CDR3 sequence: CASSRATGVETQYF. The CDR3 DNA reads TGCGCCAGCAGCAGGGCGACAGGGGTCGAGACCCAGTACTTC. The genes are TRBV5-1 and TRBJ2-5; TRBD1 matches at 8 bases. The CDR3 totals 14 residues. Trimming cost V 4 bases and J 5 bases; bases outside gene matches: 7. Germline CDR1 reads SGHRS; CDR2 reads YFSETQ.

This chain joins TRBV6-5 and TRBJ2-7; D may be TRBD1 (6 bases). Trimming removed 0 bases from V and 3 bases from J, with 12 bases in between. The germline V gene has CDR1 MNHEY and CDR2 SVGAGI. The CDR3 has 15 residues. DNA for the CDR3: TGTGCCAGCAGTTACTCCTGGGAAGGGGGCTACGAGCAGTACTTC. Translating it yields CASSYSWEGGYEQYF.

CDR3 region: CASMRGQDYGYTF. CDR3 bases: TGTGCCAGCATGCGGGGACAGGACTATGGCTACACCTTC. This chain links TRBV6-6 with TRBJ1-2; 8 nucleotides match TRBD1. Germline V gives CDR1 MNHNY, CDR2 SVGAGI (reference sequence). Trimming removed 7 bases from V and 3 bases from J; junction bases left unmatched: 4. This CDR3 region has 13 residues.

This clone was seen a few times. The genes are TRBV29-1 and TRBJ1-1, with 7 nucleotides matching TRBD1. After removal of 4 bases from V and 5 bases from J, the junction contained 10 bases not matched to a gene. The V gene's germline CDR1 is SQVTM and CDR2 ANQGSEA. There are 14 residues in the CDR3. This chain's CDR3 is CSVVGQGGGTEAFF. The CDR3 nucleotides read TGCAGCGTTGTGGGGCAGGGGGGAGGAACTGAAGCTTTCTTT.

V and J are TRBV27 and TRBJ1-1; D is perhaps TRBD1 (5 bases). The ends were cut back, 3 bases at V and 11 bases at J, with 22 bases in the middle. The CDR3 is made up of 15 amino acids. The germline CDR1 and CDR2 sequences are MNHEY and SMNVEV (reference sequence). Written as DNA, the CDR3 is TGTGCCAGCAGTTTCCCCCTGGGGGGTTTCAGTTTGGCTTTCTTT. Protein: CASSFPLGGFSLAFF.

V gene TRBV7-9 combines with J gene TRBJ2-7; D possibly corresponds to TRBD2 (6 bases). Germline loops: CDR1 SEHNR, CDR2 FQNEAQ (reference sequence). This CDR3 spans 15 amino acids. Trimming cost V 5 bases and J 4 bases, with 18 bases left between them. CDR3 coding DNA: TGTGCCAGCAGCCCCCTTATCGGGGGTGAGTACGAGCAGTACTTC. It translates to CASSPLIGGEYEQYF.

The V call is TRBV2, the J call TRBJ2-4; D perhaps matches TRBD1 (5 bases). Trimming cost V 3 bases and J 5 bases, with 11 bases left between them. CDR1 is SNHLY, CDR2 FYNNEI, per germline. The CDR3 sequence is 14 residues long. In DNA, the CDR3 is TGTGCCAGCAGTGAGACAGCGACTGAAAACATTCAGTACTTC. As protein: CASSETATENIQYF.

This clone appeared once. The gene calls are TRBV21-1 and TRBJ1-2. TRBV21-1 is given as a pseudogene. There are 13 residues in the CDR3. The chain's CDR3 is CASNLGRMDGYTF. CDR3 bases: TGTGCCAGCAATCTAGGTCGCATGGATGGCTACACCTTC.

This clone has a single count. The V and J genes are TRBV29-1 and TRBJ1-1, with D maybe TRBD1 (5 bases). Germline V gene sequence: CDR1 SQVTM, CDR2 ANQGSEA. V dropped 7 bases and J dropped 3 bases, with 15 bases sitting between them. This CDR3 region has 13 residues. CDR3 in DNA: TGCAGCGGTGTCGGGGGGTGGGACACTGAAGCTTTCTTT. This sequence encodes CSGVGGWDTEAFF.

The rearrangement joins TRBV6-1 to TRBJ2-1, with D possibly matching TRBD2 (6 bases). The CDR3 runs 14 residues. Trimming stripped 8 bases from V and 4 bases from J, with 15 bases between. Germline CDR1 MNHNS, CDR2 SASEGT. Here the CDR3 DNA reads TGTGCCAGCCTCTCGGGACTGGATTACAATGAGCAGTTCTTC. This sequence encodes CASLSGLDYNEQFF.

The chain has TRBV7-2 and TRBJ1-5, with no clear D. In germline, CDR1 is SGHTA, CDR2 FQGNSA. The V gene lost 1 base and the J gene lost 1 base, with 11 bases spanning the gap. This CDR3 region has 16 residues. The CDR3 region has the DNA TGTGCCAGCAGCTTAGTATCCGGAGGAAGCAATCAGCCCCAGCATTTT. As protein: CASSLVSGGSNQPQHF.

This rearrangement joins TRBV18 to TRBJ1-1; 8 nucleotides agree with TRBD1. The CDR3 sequence is 14 residues long. The germline V gene encodes CDR1 KGHSH and CDR2 LQKENI. Trimming removed 3 bases from V and 9 bases from J; junction bases left unmatched: 9. The CDR3 sequence: CASSPGTGEAQAFF. CDR3 sequence (DNA): TGTGCCAGCTCACCTGGGACAGGTGAAGCCCAAGCTTTCTTT.

In nucleotides, the CDR3 is TGTGCCAGCAGTGGACTAGCGGGGGGGCCAGATACGCAGTATTTT. Its protein is CASSGLAGGPDTQYF. The chain has TRBV6-1 and TRBJ2-3, with 14 bases identical to TRBD2. This CDR3 is 15 amino acids long. J was trimmed by 4 bases and V by 4 bases; bases with no gene match: 1. CDR1 and CDR2 (germline): MNHNS, SASEGT.

The J gene is TRBJ1-4, the V gene TRBV5-1; 7 bases match TRBD1. Germline-derived CDR1 and CDR2 are SGHRS and YFSETQ. There are 14 residues in the CDR3. Trimming at V came to 3 bases and at J to 4 bases, leaving 3 bases not matched to a gene. The CDR3 sequence is CASSSGQLNEKLFF. CDR3 DNA: TGCGCCAGCAGCTCGGGACAGCTTAATGAAAAACTGTTTTTT.

The CDR3 coding sequence is TGTGCCAGCAGCTTTCTCGGCGGGTCCTACAATGAGCAGTTCTTC. As protein: CASSFLGGSYNEQFF. The chain links TRBV7-2 to TRBJ2-1, with D perhaps TRBD2 (5 bases). With 3 bases removed from V and 1 base from J, the gap between germline ends came to 10 bases. The CDR3 runs to 15 residues. In germline, CDR1 is SGHTA, CDR2 FQGNSA. Supplemented by reference TRBV7-2 and TRBJ2-1, the full variable domain reads GAGVSQSPSNKVTEKGKDVELRCDPISGHTALYWYRQSLGQGLEFLIYFQGNSAPDKSGLPSDRFSAERTGGSVSTLTIQRTQQEDSAVYLCASSFLGGSYNEQFFGPGTRLTVL.